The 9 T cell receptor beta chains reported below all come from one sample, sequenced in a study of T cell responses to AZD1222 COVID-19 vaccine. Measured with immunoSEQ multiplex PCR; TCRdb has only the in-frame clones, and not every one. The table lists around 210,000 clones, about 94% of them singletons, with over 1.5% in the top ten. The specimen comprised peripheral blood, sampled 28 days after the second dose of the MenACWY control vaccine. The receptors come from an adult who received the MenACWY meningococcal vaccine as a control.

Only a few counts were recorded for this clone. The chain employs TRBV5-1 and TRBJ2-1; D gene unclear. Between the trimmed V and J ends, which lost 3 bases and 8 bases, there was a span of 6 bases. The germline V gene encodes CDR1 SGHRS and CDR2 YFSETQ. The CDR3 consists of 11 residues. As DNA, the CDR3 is TGCGCCAGCAGCTCCCGGGATGAGCAGTTCTTC. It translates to CASSSRDEQFF.

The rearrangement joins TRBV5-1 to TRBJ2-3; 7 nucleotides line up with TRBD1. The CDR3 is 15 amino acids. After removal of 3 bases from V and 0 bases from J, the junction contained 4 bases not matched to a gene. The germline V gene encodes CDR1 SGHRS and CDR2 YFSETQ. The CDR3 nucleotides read TGCGCCAGCAGCTACGGACAGGAGAGCACAGATACGCAGTATTTT. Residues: CASSYGQESTDTQYF. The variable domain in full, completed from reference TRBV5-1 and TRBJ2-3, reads KAGVTQTPRYLIKTRGQQVTLSCSPISGHRSVSWYQQTPGQGLQFLFEYFSETQRNKGNFPGRFSGRQFSNSRSEMNVSTLELGDSALYLCASSYGQESTDTQYFGPGTRLTVL.

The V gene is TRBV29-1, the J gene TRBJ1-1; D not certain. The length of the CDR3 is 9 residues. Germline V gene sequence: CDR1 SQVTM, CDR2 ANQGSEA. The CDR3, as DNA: TGCAGTAGAAGGACTGAAGCTTTCTTT. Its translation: CSRRTEAFF.

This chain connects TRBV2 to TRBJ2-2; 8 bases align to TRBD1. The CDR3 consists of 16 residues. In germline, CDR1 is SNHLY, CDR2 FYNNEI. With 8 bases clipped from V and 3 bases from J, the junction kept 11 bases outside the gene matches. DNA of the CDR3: TGTGCCAGCTCCCCGAGAGGGACAGGAGACACCGGGGAGCTGTTTTTT. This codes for CASSPRGTGDTGELFF.

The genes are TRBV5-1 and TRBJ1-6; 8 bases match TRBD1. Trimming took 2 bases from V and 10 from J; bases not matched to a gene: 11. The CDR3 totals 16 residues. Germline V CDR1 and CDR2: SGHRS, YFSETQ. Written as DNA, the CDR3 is TGCGCCAGCAGCTTCGAGGGACAGGAGATCAACTCACCCCTCCACTTT. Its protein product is CASSFEGQEINSPLHF.

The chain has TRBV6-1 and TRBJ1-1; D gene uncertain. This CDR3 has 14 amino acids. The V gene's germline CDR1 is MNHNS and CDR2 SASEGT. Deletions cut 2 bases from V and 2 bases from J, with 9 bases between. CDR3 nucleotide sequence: TGTGCCAGCAGTGAATATGAACTTAACACTGAAGCTTTCTTT. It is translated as CASSEYELNTEAFF.

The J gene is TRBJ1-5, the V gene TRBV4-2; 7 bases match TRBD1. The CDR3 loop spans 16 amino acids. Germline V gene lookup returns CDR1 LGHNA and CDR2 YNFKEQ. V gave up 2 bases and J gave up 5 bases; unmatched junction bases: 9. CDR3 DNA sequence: TGTGCCAGCAGCCAACAGGGGGGCCTGGTGGATCAGCCCCAGCATTTT. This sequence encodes CASSQQGGLVDQPQHF.

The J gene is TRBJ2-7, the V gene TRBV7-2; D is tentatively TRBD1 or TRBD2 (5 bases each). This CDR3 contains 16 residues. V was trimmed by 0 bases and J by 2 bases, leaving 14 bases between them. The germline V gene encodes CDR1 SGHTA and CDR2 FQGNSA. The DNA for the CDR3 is TGTGCCAGCAGCTTAGCGGTTGGGGGTGTAACCTACGAGCAGTACTTC. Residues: CASSLAVGGVTYEQYF.

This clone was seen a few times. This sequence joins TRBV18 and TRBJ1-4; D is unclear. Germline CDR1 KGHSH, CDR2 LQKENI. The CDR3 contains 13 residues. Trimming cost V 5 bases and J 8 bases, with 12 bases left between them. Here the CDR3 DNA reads TGTGCCAGCTCATTCGAGGGCCGGGAAAAACTGTTTTTT. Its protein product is CASSFEGREKLFF. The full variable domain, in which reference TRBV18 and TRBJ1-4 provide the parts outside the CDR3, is NAGVMQNPRHLVRRRGQEARLRCSPMKGHSHVYWYRQLPEEGLKFMVYLQKENIIDESGMPKERFSAEFPKEGPSILRIQQVVRGDSAAYFCASSFEGREKLFFGSGTQLSVL.